These 32 T cell receptor beta chains came from one sample sequenced in a study of T cell clones after liver transplantation. Method: immunoSEQ multiplex PCR; TCRdb's copy keeps in-frame clones and lacks some. The table has roughly 73,000 clones, around 80% seen once. Sample: CD4+ T cells from blood, taken before liver transplant. Receptor source: a human donor who received a liver transplant.

CDR3 protein: CASSQGSVSDTQYF. CDR3 coding DNA: TGCGCCAGCAGCCAAGGTAGCGTCTCGGATACGCAGTATTTT. The rearrangement joins TRBV4-3 to TRBJ2-3, with D maybe TRBD2 (5 bases). The germline V gene encodes CDR1 LGHNA and CDR2 YSLEER. V lost 1 base and J lost 6, with 11 bases in between. The CDR3 loop spans 14 amino acids.

The chain uses TRBV19 and TRBJ2-7, with D unclear. Germline CDR1 reads LNHDA; CDR2 reads SQIVND (reference sequence). The CDR3 loop spans 14 amino acids. V was cut by 9 bases and J by 2 bases, with 17 bases left in between. The CDR3 DNA reads as TGTGCCAGCGAAAGTAAGAATGTCCCCTACGAGCAGTACTTC. This translates into CASESKNVPYEQYF.

The chain carries TRBV5-1 and TRBJ1-2; D is uncertain. This CDR3 is built from 14 residues. V shed 4 bases and J shed 12 bases, with 22 bases lying between them. Germline CDR1 SGHRS, CDR2 YFSETQ. The DNA of the CDR3 is TGCGCCAGCAGCCCCGCGGGAACCAGAATGGGTCACACCTTC. Translation gives CASSPAGTRMGHTF.

The chain uses TRBV13 and TRBJ1-2, with TRBD1 identical over 10 bases. V shed 5 bases, J shed 8 bases, and the junction held 14 bases outside the gene matches. The CDR3 consists of 16 residues. Per the germline V gene, CDR1 is PRHDT and CDR2 is FYEKMQ (reference sequence). CDR3 nucleotides: TGTGCCAGCAGCCCGGGACAGGGGCGCCATTTGGCGGGCTACACCTTC. Its translation: CASSPGQGRHLAGYTF.

The chain combines TRBV5-1 with TRBJ1-2; TRBD1 is a possible D gene (5 bases). V lost 4 bases and J 7 bases, leaving 17 bases between the germline ends. This CDR3 has 14 residues. Germline lookup yields CDR1 SGHRS and CDR2 YFSETQ. This CDR3 is CASSQGPPTPGYTF. The CDR3 DNA follows: TGCGCCAGCAGCCAGGGACCTCCTACCCCTGGCTACACCTTC. The full variable domain, its missing parts supplied by reference TRBV5-1 and TRBJ1-2, is KAGVTQTPRYLIKTRGQQVTLSCSPISGHRSVSWYQQTPGQGLQFLFEYFSETQRNKGNFPGRFSGRQFSNSRSEMNVSTLELGDSALYLCASSQGPPTPGYTFGSGTRLTVV.

About this clone itself: The sample holds other DNA sequences that translate to the same CDR3. This sequence joins TRBV10-3 and TRBJ1-5; D is ambiguous. V was trimmed by 3 bases and J by 4 bases, leaving 4 bases between them. Per the germline V gene, CDR1 is ENHRY and CDR2 is SYGVKD. The CDR3 has 12 residues. The CDR3 bases are TGTGCCATCAGTGACAGTAATCAGCCCCAGCATTTT. Translated, it gives CAISDSNQPQHF.

The chain combines TRBV18 with TRBJ2-6; D possibly corresponds to TRBD1 (6 bases). Germline V gene data show CDR1 as KGHSH and CDR2 as LQKENI. The CDR3 length is 15 residues. Trimming cost V 3 bases and J 5 bases, with 11 bases left between them. CDR3 bases: TGTGCCAGCTCACCCCCCGGGGACAGGGCCAACGTCCTGACTTTC. Amino acid sequence: CASSPPGDRANVLTF. Using reference TRBV18 and TRBJ2-6 for the parts outside the CDR3, the full variable domain is NAGVMQNPRHLVRRRGQEARLRCSPMKGHSHVYWYRQLPEEGLKFMVYLQKENIIDESGMPKERFSAEFPKEGPSILRIQQVVRGDSAAYFCASSPPGDRANVLTFGAGSRLTVL.

The sample holds a few counts of this clone. This chain connects TRBV2 to TRBJ2-1, with TRBD1 as a possible D gene (5 bases). Germline V gene data show CDR1 as SNHLY and CDR2 as FYNNEI. The V and J ends lost 8 bases and 16 bases respectively, with 21 bases between them. The CDR3 has 12 amino acids. CDR3 coding DNA: TGTGCCAGCCGCGCCCAGGGAACAACCGGATTCTTC. It codes for CASRAQGTTGFF.

This chain links TRBV10-1 with TRBJ2-3; the match to TRBD2 covers 9 bases. The germline gives CDR1 WNHNN, CDR2 SYGVQD (reference sequence). The CDR3 extends over 16 amino acids. J was trimmed by 5 bases and V by 6 bases; bases with no gene match: 12. CDR3 sequence (DNA): TGCGCCAGCAGCTCTCATTTAGCGGGAGAACGAGATACGCAGTATTTT. As protein: CASSSHLAGERDTQYF.

The V gene is TRBV9, the J gene TRBJ2-1; 8 bases agree with TRBD2. V was pared by 3 bases and J by 10 bases, with 6 bases of the junction left unmatched. This CDR3 has 13 amino acids. CDR1 is SGDLS, CDR2 YYNGEE, per germline. The CDR3 sequence: CASSAGLVLEQFF. DNA of the CDR3: TGTGCCAGCAGCGCGGGACTAGTCCTAGAGCAGTTCTTC.

V gene TRBV20-1 combines with J gene TRBJ1-1; TRBD1 matches 9 bases. Trimming cost V 1 base and J 14 bases; bases outside gene matches: 5. The germline V gene encodes CDR1 DFQATT and CDR2 SNEGSKA (reference sequence). This CDR3 comprises 11 residues. This chain's CDR3 is CSARADRGNFF. The CDR3 nucleotides read TGCAGTGCTAGAGCGGACAGGGGTAACTTCTTT.

The chain carries TRBV4-1 and TRBJ1-1; no firm D call. Trimming removed 6 bases at V and 0 bases at J, with 11 bases between. The CDR3 has 14 amino acids. CDR1 is MGHRA, CDR2 YSYEKL, per germline. The CDR3, as DNA: TGCGCCAGCAGAATGACGGGGATGAACACTGAAGCTTTCTTT. Its protein is CASRMTGMNTEAFF.

V is TRBV6-5 and J is TRBJ2-3; 7 nucleotides agree with TRBD2. Per germline, CDR1 MNHEY and CDR2 SVGAGI. V lost 3 bases, J lost 2 bases, and 5 bases stayed unmatched. The CDR3 runs to 15 residues. The DNA for the CDR3 is TGTGCCAGCAGTTATACCGGGACTACCACAGATACGCAGTATTTT. Translating gives CASSYTGTTTDTQYF.

Here the CDR3 DNA reads TGTGCCAGCAGTTACAACGGCCAAAGGGGCACTGAAGCTTTCTTT. It translates to CASSYNGQRGTEAFF. The rearrangement joins TRBV6-5 to TRBJ1-1; tentatively, D is TRBD1 (5 bases). With 2 bases removed from V and 4 bases from J, the gap between germline ends came to 14 bases. The CDR3 runs to 15 residues. The V gene's germline CDR1 is MNHEY and CDR2 SVGAGI.

CDR3 sequence reads: CATSRGGRNYDEQYF. The DNA for the CDR3 is TGTGCCACCAGCAGAGGGGGGAGAAACTACGACGAGCAGTACTTC. The J gene is TRBJ2-7, the V gene TRBV15, with D perhaps matching TRBD1 or TRBD2 (5 bases each). This CDR3 region has 15 residues. From germline, CDR1 is LNHNV and CDR2 YYDKDF (reference sequence). With 1 base removed from V and 5 bases from J, the gap between germline ends came to 15 bases.

The chain is built from TRBV7-9 and TRBJ2-1; 9 nucleotides match TRBD2. The germline gives CDR1 SEHNR, CDR2 FQNEAQ (reference sequence). J gave up 7 bases and V 5 bases, and 9 bases lay outside the gene matches. The CDR3 is 15 residues long. The CDR3 DNA reads as TGTGCCAGCAGCACACGGGCTAGCGGGGATAATGAGCAGTTCTTC. Encoded protein: CASSTRASGDNEQFF.

The V gene is TRBV5-1, the J gene TRBJ2-3, with TRBD2 matching over 8 bases. V was clipped by 0 bases and J by 4 bases; unmatched bases: 1. CDR3 length equals 14 residues. Looked up from germline, CDR1 is SGHRS and CDR2 is YFSETQ. CDR3 nucleotides: TGCGCCAGCAGCTTGGCGGGAGGGGCAGATACGCAGTATTTT. This translates into CASSLAGGADTQYF.

The count of this clone is one. The chain combines TRBV28 with TRBJ1-2; tentatively, D is TRBD1 (5 bases). From germline, CDR1 is MDHEN and CDR2 SYDVKM. CDR3 size: 14 residues. V lost 6 bases and J lost 4, with 15 bases in between. CDR3 residues: CASRTNLGVYGYTF. CDR3 DNA sequence: TGTGCCAGCAGAACCAATCTGGGGGTCTATGGCTACACCTTC.

This clone came up once. CDR3 nucleotides: TGTGCCAGCAGCAAGGGGGTGGCCTACGAGCAGTACTTC. It codes for CASSKGVAYEQYF. V gene TRBV7-9 combines with J gene TRBJ2-7, with a weak D call TRBD1 (6 bases). CDR3 size: 13 residues. Between the trimmed V and J ends, which lost 5 bases and 2 bases, there was a span of 10 bases. Germline CDR1 is SEHNR and CDR2 is FQNEAQ (reference sequence).

This chain joins TRBV18 and TRBJ2-1; 8 bases agree with TRBD2. J gave up 7 bases and V 3 bases, and 17 bases lay outside the gene matches. CDR3 length: 18 residues. Germline values: CDR1 KGHSH, CDR2 LQKENI. This CDR3 is CASSPLASGSPWRNEQFF. The CDR3 DNA is TGTGCCAGCTCACCTCTTGCTAGCGGGTCTCCTTGGAGGAATGAGCAGTTCTTC.

The CDR3 sequence is CASSSRQPNQPQHF. The CDR3 DNA reads TGTGCCAGCAGCTCCCGACAGCCTAATCAGCCCCAGCATTTT. The V call is TRBV7-8, the J call TRBJ1-5, with TRBD1 as a possible D gene (5 bases). Germline V gene sequence: CDR1 SGHVS, CDR2 FQNEAQ. Trimming took off 4 bases at V and 4 bases at J, with 11 bases between the two ends. The CDR3 length is 14 residues.

J is TRBJ2-7 and V is TRBV7-2; D is unresolved. Trimming took 7 bases from V and 0 from J, leaving 10 bases between them. The CDR3 length is 13 residues. The germline gives CDR1 SGHTA, CDR2 FQGNSA. CDR3 sequence reads: CASTSPSSYEQYF. In DNA, the CDR3 is TGTGCCAGCACCTCCCCGAGCTCCTACGAGCAGTACTTC.

V gene TRBV6-6 combines with J gene TRBJ1-4, with D perhaps TRBD1 (5 bases). V was trimmed by 2 bases and J by 5 bases, leaving 9 bases between them. The CDR3 runs 14 residues. In germline, CDR1 is MNHNY, CDR2 SVGAGI (reference sequence). CDR3 sequence reads: CASSYGGKNEKLFF. DNA of the CDR3: TGTGCCAGCAGTTACGGGGGTAAAAATGAAAAACTGTTTTTT.

This clone appeared a few times. The V call is TRBV11-3, the J call TRBJ1-1; D ambiguous. Per the germline V gene, CDR1 is SGHNT and CDR2 is YENEEA. The CDR3 runs to 15 residues. The ends were cut back, 4 bases at V and 1 base at J, with 13 bases in the middle. The CDR3 DNA reads TGTGCCAGCAGCTCGACGACCGGGAAGAACACTGAAGCTTTCTTT. The encoded protein is CASSSTTGKNTEAFF.

The chain is built from TRBV19 and TRBJ1-2; 7 nucleotides align to TRBD1. Germline-derived CDR1 and CDR2 are LNHDA and SQIVND (reference sequence). The CDR3 is 14 amino acids. The V gene end was trimmed by 6 bases and the J gene end by 8 bases; junction bases not matched to a gene: 12. The CDR3 loop is CASSQDRAMGGYTF. The DNA of the CDR3 is TGTGCCAGTAGCCAAGACAGGGCGATGGGGGGCTACACCTTC.

V usage is TRBV15 and J usage is TRBJ1-2; D ambiguous. The V end was cut by 0 bases, the J end by 5 bases, with 4 bases between. The CDR3 has 12 amino acids. The V gene's germline CDR1 is LNHNV and CDR2 YYDKDF (reference sequence). This CDR3 reads CATSRDVYGYTF. CDR3 coding DNA: TGTGCCACCAGCAGAGATGTTTATGGCTACACCTTC. Variable domain in full (rest from reference TRBV15 and TRBJ1-2): DAMVIQNPRYQVTQFGKPVTLSCSQTLNHNVMYWYQQKSSQAPKLLFHYYDKDFNNEADTPDNFQSRRPNTSFCFLDIRSPGLGDTAMYLCATSRDVYGYTFGSGTRLTVV.

The rearrangement links TRBV7-2 to TRBJ2-1, with D maybe TRBD2 (6 bases). V lost 5 bases and J 7 bases, leaving 12 bases between the germline ends. The CDR3 consists of 13 residues. CDR1 and CDR2 (germline): SGHTA, FQGNSA. The CDR3 loop reads CASSPPGRNEQFF. CDR3 nucleotide sequence: TGTGCCAGCAGCCCACCGGGGAGGAATGAGCAGTTCTTC.

The chain uses TRBV2 and TRBJ1-1, with D possibly TRBD1 on 5 matching bases. Trimming shortened V by 5 bases and J by 1 base, and 17 bases separated the two germline ends. The CDR3 has 16 amino acids. The germline CDR1 and CDR2 sequences are SNHLY and FYNNEI. This CDR3 is CASSSPPGRQNTEAFF. The CDR3 DNA is TGTGCCAGCAGTTCCCCGCCGGGACGCCAGAACACTGAAGCTTTCTTT.

V usage is TRBV19 and J usage is TRBJ1-5, with a tentative D call TRBD1 (6 bases). Germline CDR1 LNHDA, CDR2 SQIVND (reference sequence). V lost 9 bases, J lost 2 bases, and 14 bases lay in between. This CDR3 region has 14 residues. The CDR3 sequence: CASSLPGGNQPQHF. The CDR3 DNA is TGTGCCAGCTCGCTTCCAGGGGGCAATCAGCCCCAGCATTTT.

The V and J genes are TRBV4-1 and TRBJ1-5; D is ambiguous. Looked up from germline, CDR1 is MGHRA and CDR2 is YSYEKL. Trimming cost V 4 bases and J 5 bases, with 9 bases left between them. The CDR3 runs to 13 residues. CDR3 region: CASSRDTDQPQHF. The CDR3, as DNA: TGCGCCAGCAGCCGAGATACGGATCAGCCCCAGCATTTT.

The chain links TRBV7-2 to TRBJ2-5; the D gene could be TRBD1 or TRBD2 (5 bases each). V was pared by 4 bases and J by 4 bases, with 16 bases between. Germline-derived CDR1 and CDR2 are SGHTA and FQGNSA. The CDR3 spans 15 residues. The CDR3 nucleotides are TGTGCCAGCAGCTCAGCGAGGGGATGGCGAGAGACCCAGTACTTC. This gives the protein CASSSARGWRETQYF.

J is TRBJ2-4 and V is TRBV5-6, with D unclear. Germline CDR1 is SGHDT and CDR2 is YYEEEE. Trimming pared 3 bases from V and 0 bases from J, leaving 10 bases between. This CDR3 has 15 amino acids. The CDR3 nucleotides are TGTGCCAGCAGCTGGGGAAACCTAGCCAAAAACATTCAGTACTTC. It specifies CASSWGNLAKNIQYF.